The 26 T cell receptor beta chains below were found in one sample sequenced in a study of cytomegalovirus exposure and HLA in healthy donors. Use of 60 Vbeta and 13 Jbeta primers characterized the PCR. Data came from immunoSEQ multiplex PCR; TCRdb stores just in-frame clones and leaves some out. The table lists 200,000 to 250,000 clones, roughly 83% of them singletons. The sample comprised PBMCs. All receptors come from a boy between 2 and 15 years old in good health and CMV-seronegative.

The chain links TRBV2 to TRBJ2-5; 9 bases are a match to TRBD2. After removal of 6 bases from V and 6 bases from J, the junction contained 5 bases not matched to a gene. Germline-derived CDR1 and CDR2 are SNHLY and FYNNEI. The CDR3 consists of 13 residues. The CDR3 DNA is TGTGCCAGCAGCTTAGCGGGGGCAAAGACCCAGTACTTC. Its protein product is CASSLAGAKTQYF.

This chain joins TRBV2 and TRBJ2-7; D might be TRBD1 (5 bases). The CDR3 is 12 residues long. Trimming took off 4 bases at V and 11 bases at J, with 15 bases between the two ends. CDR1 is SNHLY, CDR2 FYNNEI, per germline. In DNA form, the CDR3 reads TGTGCCAGCAGTGTATCCCTAGGGGTAGAGTACTTC. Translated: CASSVSLGVEYF.

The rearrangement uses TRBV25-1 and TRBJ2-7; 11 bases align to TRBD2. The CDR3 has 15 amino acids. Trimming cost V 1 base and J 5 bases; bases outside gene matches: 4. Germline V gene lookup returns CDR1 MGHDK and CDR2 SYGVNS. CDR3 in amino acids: CASSESLAGANEQYF. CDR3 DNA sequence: TGTGCCAGCAGTGAATCACTAGCGGGAGCCAACGAGCAGTACTTC.

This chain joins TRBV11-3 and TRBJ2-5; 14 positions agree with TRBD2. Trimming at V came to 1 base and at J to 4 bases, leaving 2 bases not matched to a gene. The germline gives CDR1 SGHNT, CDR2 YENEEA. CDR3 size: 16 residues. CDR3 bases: TGTGCCAGCAGCTTAGTGGGACTAGCGGGGGCAGAGACCCAGTACTTC. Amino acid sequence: CASSLVGLAGAETQYF.

CDR3: CASTASGVYNEQFF. The DNA of the CDR3 is TGTGCCAGCACCGCTAGCGGGGTTTACAATGAGCAGTTCTTC. The V gene is TRBV7-9, the J gene TRBJ2-1; TRBD2 agrees at 9 bases. The trim removed 7 bases at V and 4 bases at J, leaving 5 bases unmatched. Germline V gene sequence: CDR1 SEHNR, CDR2 FQNEAQ (reference sequence). This CDR3 has 14 amino acids.

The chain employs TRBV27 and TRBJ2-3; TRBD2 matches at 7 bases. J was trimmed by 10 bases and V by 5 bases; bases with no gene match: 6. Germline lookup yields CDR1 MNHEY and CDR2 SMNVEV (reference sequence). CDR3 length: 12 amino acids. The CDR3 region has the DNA TGTGCCAGCAGTCCTGGACTAGGAGCGCAGTATTTT. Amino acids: CASSPGLGAQYF.

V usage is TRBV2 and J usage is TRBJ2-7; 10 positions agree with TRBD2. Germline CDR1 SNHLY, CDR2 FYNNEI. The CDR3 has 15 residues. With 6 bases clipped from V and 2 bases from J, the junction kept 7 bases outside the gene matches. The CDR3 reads CASSPATSGTYEQYF. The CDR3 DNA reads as TGTGCCAGCAGCCCGGCAACTAGCGGGACCTACGAGCAGTACTTC.

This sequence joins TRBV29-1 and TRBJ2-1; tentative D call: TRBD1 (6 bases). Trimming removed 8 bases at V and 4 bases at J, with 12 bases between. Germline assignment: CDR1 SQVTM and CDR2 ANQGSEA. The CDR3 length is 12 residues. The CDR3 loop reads CSSGDMYNEQFF. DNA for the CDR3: TGCAGCAGTGGGGACATGTACAATGAGCAGTTCTTC.

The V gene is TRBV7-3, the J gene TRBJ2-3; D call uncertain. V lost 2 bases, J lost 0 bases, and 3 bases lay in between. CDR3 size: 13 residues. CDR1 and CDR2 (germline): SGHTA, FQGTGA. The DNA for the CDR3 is TGTGCCAGCAGCTTATCTAGCACAGATACGCAGTATTTT. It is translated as CASSLSSTDTQYF.

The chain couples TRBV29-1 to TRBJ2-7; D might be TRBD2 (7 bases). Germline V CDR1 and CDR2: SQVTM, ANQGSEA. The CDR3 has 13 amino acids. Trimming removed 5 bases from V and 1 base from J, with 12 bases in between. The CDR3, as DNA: TGCAGCGTTTCAGGGGAGGGATCCTACGAGCAGTACTTC. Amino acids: CSVSGEGSYEQYF.

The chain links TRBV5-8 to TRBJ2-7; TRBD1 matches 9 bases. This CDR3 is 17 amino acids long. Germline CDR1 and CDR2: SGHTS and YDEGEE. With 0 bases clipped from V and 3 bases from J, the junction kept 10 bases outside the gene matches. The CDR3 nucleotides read TGTGCCAGCAGCTTGGGCCCACCGGGACAGGGACTCTACGAGCAGTACTTC. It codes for CASSLGPPGQGLYEQYF.

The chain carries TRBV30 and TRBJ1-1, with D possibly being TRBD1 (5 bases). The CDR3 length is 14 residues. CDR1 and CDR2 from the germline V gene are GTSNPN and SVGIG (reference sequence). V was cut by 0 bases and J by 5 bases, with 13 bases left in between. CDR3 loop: CAWSVGPGGTEAFF. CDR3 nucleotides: TGTGCCTGGAGTGTCGGGCCCGGGGGGACTGAAGCTTTCTTT.

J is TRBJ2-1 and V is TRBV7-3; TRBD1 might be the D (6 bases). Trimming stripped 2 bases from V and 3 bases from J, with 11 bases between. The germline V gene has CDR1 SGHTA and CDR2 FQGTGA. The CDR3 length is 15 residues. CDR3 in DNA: TGTGCCAGCAGCTTATCCGGACAGAACTACAATGAGCAGTTCTTC. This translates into CASSLSGQNYNEQFF.

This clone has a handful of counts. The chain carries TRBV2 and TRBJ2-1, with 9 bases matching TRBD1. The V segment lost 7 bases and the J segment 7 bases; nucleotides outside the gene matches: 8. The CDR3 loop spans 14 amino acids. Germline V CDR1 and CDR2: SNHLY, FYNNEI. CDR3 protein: CASTARQGGNEQFF. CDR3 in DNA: TGTGCCAGCACCGCCCGACAGGGGGGGAATGAGCAGTTCTTC.

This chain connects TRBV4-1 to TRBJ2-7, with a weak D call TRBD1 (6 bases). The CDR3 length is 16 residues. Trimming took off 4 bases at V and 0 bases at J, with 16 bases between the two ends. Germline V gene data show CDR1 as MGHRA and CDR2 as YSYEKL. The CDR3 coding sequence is TGCGCCAGCAGCCCCATAGGGACATCAAGCTCCTACGAGCAGTACTTC. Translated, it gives CASSPIGTSSSYEQYF.

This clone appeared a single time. In DNA, the CDR3 is TGCGCCAGCAGCCAAGACGCCGGGGAGCAGCCCCAGCATTTT. Protein product: CASSQDAGEQPQHF. The chain links TRBV4-1 to TRBJ1-5; D remains ambiguous. The CDR3 totals 14 residues. Germline V gene data show CDR1 as MGHRA and CDR2 as YSYEKL. V was pared by 0 bases and J by 7 bases, with 10 bases between.

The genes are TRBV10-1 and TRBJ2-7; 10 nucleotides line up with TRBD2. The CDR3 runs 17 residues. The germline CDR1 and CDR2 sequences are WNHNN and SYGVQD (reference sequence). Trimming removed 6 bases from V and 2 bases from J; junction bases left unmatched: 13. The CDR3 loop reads CASSEGLAESQTYEQYF. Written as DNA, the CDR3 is TGCGCCAGCAGCGAAGGACTAGCGGAGTCCCAAACCTACGAGCAGTACTTC.

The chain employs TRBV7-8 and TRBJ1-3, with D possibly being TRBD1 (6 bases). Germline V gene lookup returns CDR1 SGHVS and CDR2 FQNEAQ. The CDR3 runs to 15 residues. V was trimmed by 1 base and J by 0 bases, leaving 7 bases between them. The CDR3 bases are TGTGCCAGCAGCTTAGGACAGGTCTCTGGAAACACCATATATTTT. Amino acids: CASSLGQVSGNTIYF.

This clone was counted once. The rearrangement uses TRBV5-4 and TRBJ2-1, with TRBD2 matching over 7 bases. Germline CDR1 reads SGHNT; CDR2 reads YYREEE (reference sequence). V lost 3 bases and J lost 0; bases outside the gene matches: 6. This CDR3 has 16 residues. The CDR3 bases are TGTGCCAGCAGCTCGCCGGGACTACGCTCCTACAATGAGCAGTTCTTC. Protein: CASSSPGLRSYNEQFF.

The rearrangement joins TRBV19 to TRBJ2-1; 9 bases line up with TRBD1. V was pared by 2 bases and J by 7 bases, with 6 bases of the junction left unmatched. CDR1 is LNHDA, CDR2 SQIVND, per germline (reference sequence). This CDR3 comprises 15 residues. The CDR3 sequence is CASSIMGQGANEQFF. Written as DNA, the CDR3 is TGTGCCAGTAGTATAATGGGACAGGGTGCGAATGAGCAGTTCTTC.

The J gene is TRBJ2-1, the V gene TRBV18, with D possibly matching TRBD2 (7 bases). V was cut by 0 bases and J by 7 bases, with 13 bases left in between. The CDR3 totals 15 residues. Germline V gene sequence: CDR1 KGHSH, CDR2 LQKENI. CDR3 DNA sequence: TGTGCCAGCTCACCACCGACAGGACTAGGGAATGAGCAGTTCTTC. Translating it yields CASSPPTGLGNEQFF.

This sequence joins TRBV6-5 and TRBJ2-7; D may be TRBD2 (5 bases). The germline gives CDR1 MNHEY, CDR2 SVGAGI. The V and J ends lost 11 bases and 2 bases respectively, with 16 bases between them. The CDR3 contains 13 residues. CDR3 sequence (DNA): TGTGCCGCGTCCCAAGGAGGACCCTACGAGCAGTACTTC. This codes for CAASQGGPYEQYF.

The CDR3 sequence is CASSQGAGRFDTEAFF. The CDR3, as DNA: TGCGCCAGCAGCCAAGGGGCAGGGAGGTTTGACACTGAAGCTTTCTTT. V and J are TRBV4-1 and TRBJ1-1; D perhaps matches TRBD1 (5 bases). CDR1 MGHRA and CDR2 YSYEKL come from the germline V gene. V was cut by 1 base and J by 3 bases, with 15 bases left in between. The CDR3 contains 16 residues.

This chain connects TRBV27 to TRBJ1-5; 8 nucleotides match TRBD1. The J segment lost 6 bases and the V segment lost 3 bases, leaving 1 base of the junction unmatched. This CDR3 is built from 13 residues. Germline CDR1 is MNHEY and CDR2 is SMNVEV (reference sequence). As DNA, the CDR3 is TGTGCCAGCAGTTTCAGGGGGCTTCAGCCCCAGCATTTT. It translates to CASSFRGLQPQHF.

In DNA, the CDR3 is TGTGCCAGTAGTATATCCCATTTGCCCAGGTTCGCAGGGGCCGGTCAGCCCCAGCATTTT. Translation gives CASSISHLPRFAGAGQPQHF. The chain couples TRBV19 to TRBJ1-5, with D tentatively TRBD1 (6 bases). Trimming left V 2 bases short and J 6 bases short, with 29 bases between. Germline CDR1 and CDR2: LNHDA and SQIVND (reference sequence). The CDR3 is 20 residues long. Drawing the rest from reference TRBV19 and TRBJ1-5, the complete variable domain is DGGITQSPKYLFRKEGQNVTLSCEQNLNHDAMYWYRQDPGQGLRLIYYSQIVNDFQKGDIAEGYSVSREKKESFPLTVTSAQKNPTAFYLCASSISHLPRFAGAGQPQHFGDGTRLSIL.

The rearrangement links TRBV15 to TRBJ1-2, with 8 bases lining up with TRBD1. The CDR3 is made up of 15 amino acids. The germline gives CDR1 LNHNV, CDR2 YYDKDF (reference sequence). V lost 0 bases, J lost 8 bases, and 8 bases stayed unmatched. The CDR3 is CATSRDQAGGRGYTF. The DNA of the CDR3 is TGTGCCACCAGCAGAGATCAGGCAGGGGGCCGCGGCTACACCTTC.